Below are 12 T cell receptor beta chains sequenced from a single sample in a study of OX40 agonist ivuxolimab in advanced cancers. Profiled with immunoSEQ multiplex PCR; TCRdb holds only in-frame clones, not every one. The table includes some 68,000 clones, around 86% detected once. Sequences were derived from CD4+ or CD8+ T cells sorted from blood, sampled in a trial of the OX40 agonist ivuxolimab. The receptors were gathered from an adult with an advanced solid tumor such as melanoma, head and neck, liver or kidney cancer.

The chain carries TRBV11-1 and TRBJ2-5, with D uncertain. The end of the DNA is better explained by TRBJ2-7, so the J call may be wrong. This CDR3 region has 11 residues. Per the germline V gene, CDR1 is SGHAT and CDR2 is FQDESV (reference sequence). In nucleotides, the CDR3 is TGTGCCAGCAGCTTAGCGGACGAGCAGTACTTC. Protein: CASSLADEQYF.

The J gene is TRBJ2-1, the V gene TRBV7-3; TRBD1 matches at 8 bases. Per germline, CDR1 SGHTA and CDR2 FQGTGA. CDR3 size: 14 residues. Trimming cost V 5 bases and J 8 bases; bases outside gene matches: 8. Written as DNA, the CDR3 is TGTGCCAGCAGCCCTGGACAGGGTCGGTATGAGCAGTTCTTC. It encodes CASSPGQGRYEQFF.

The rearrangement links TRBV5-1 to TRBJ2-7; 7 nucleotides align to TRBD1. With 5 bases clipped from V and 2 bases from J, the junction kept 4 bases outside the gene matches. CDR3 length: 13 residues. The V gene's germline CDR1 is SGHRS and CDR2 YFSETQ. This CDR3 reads CASSRDRAYEQYF. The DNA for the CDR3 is TGCGCCAGCAGTCGGGACAGAGCCTACGAGCAGTACTTC.

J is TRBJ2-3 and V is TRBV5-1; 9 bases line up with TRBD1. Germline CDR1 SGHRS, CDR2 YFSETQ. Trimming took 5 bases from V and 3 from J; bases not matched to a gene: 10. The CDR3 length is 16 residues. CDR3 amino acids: CASRWTLQGATDTQYF. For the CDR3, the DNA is TGCGCCAGCAGGTGGACTCTACAGGGGGCAACAGATACGCAGTATTTT. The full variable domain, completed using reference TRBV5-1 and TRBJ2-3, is KAGVTQTPRYLIKTRGQQVTLSCSPISGHRSVSWYQQTPGQGLQFLFEYFSETQRNKGNFPGRFSGRQFSNSRSEMNVSTLELGDSALYLCASRWTLQGATDTQYFGPGTRLTVL.

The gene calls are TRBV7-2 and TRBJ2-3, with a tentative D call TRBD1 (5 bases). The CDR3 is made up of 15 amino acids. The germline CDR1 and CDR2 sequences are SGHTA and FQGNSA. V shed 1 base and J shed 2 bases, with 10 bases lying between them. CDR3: CASSLGGLNTDTQYF. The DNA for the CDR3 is TGTGCCAGCAGCTTAGGGGGCCTCAACACAGATACGCAGTATTTT.

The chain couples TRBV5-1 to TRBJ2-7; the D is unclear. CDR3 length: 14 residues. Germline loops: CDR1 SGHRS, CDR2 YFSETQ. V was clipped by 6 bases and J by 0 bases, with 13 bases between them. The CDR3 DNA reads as TGCGCCAGCATGAAAGGCGGTCGCTCCTACGAGCAGTACTTC. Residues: CASMKGGRSYEQYF.

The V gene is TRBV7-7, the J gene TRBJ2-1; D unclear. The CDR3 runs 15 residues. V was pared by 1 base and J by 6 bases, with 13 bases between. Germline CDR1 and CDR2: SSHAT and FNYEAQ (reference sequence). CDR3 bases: TGTGCCAGCAGCTTAGTAGGTGCCGCTCGCAATGAGCAGTTCTTC. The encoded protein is CASSLVGAARNEQFF.

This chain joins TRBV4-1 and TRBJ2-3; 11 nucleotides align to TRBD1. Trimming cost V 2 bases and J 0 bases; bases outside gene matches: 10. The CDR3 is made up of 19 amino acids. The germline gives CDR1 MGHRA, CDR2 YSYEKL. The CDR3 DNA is TGCGCCAGCAGCCAACCCCCCCTAAGGGACAGGGGGAGCACAGATACGCAGTATTTT. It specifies CASSQPPLRDRGSTDTQYF.

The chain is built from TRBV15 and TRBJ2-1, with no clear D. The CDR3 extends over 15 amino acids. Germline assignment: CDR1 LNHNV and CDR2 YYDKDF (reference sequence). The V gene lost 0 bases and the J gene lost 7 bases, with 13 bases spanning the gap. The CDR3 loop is CATSRDPRVGNEQFF. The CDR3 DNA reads TGTGCCACCAGCAGAGACCCACGGGTTGGAAATGAGCAGTTCTTC.

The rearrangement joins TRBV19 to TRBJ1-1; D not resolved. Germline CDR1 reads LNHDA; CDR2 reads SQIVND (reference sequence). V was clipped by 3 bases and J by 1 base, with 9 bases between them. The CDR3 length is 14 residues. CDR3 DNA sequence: TGTGCCAGTAGTATGTTTAGAGGGAACACTGAAGCTTTCTTT. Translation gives CASSMFRGNTEAFF. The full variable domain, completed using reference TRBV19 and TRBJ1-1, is DGGITQSPKYLFRKEGQNVTLSCEQNLNHDAMYWYRQDPGQGLRLIYYSQIVNDFQKGDIAEGYSVSREKKESFPLTVTSAQKNPTAFYLCASSMFRGNTEAFFGQGTRLTVV.

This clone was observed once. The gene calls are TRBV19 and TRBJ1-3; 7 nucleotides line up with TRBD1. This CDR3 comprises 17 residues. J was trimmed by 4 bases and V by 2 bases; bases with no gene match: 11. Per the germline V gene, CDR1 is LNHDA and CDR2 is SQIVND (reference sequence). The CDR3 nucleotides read TGTGCCAGTAGTATATCTCGGACAGGCGGTCTGGGAAACACCATATATTTT. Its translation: CASSISRTGGLGNTIYF.

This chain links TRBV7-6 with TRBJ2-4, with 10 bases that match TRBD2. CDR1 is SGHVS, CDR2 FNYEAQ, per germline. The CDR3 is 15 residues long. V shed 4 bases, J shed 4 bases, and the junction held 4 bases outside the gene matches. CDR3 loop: CASSSGLAEKNIQYF. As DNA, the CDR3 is TGTGCCAGCAGCTCTGGACTAGCGGAGAAAAACATTCAGTACTTC. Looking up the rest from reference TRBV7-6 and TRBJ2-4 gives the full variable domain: GAGVSQSPRYKVTKRGQDVALRCDPISGHVSLYWYRQALGQGPEFLTYFNYEAQQDKSGLPNDRFSAERPEGSISTLTIQRTEQRDSAMYRCASSSGLAEKNIQYFGAGTRLSVL.